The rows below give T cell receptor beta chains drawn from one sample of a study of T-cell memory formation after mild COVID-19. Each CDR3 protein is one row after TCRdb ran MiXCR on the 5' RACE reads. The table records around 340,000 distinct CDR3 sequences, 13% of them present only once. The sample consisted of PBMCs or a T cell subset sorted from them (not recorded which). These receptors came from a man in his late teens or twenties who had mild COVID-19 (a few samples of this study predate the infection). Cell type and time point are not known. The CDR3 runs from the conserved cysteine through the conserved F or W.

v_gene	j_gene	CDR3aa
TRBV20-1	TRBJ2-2	CSVPGLLRASNTGELFF
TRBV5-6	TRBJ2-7	CASSLALVSQQYF
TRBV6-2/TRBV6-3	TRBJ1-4	CASTTIRSLNEKLFF
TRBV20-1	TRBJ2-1	CSASPTGLAGYSYNEQFF
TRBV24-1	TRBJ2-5	CATSDSRPGHETQYF
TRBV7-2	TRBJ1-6	CASSLLPGQMNSPLHF
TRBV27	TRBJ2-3	CASSSITSGGGDTHYF
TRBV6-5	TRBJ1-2	CASSYSDRYYGYTF
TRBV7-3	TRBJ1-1	CASSLGLGATEAFF
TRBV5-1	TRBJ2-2	CASSSQGLNTGELFF